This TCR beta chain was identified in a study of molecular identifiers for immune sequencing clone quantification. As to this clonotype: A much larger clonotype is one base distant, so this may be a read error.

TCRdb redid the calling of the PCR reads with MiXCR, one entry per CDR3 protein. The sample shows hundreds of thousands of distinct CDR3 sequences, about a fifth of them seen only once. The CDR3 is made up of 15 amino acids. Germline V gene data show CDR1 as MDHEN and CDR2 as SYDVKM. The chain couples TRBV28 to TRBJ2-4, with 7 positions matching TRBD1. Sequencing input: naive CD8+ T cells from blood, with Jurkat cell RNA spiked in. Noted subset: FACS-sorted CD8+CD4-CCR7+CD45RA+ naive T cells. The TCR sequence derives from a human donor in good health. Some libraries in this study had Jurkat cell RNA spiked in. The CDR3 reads CASGLTGMAKNIQYF. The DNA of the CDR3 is TGTGCCAGCGGTTTGACAGGGATGGCCAAAAACATTCAGTACTTC.